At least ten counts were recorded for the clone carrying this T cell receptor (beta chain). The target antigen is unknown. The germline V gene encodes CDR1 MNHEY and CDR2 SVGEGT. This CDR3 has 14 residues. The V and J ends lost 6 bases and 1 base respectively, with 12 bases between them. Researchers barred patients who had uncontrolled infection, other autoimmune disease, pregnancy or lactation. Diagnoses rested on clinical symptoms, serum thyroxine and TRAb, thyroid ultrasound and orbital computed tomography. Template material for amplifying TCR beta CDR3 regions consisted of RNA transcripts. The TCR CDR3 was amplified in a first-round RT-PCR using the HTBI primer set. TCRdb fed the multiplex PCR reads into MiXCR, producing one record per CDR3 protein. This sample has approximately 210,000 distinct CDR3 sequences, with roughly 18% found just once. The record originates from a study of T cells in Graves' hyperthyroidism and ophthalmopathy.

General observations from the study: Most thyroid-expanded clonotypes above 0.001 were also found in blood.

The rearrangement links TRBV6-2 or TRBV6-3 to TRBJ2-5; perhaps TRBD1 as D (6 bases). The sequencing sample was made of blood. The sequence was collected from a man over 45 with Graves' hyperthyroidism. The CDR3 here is CASRSRQVQETQYF. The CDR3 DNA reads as TGTGCCAGCAGAAGCCGACAGGTCCAAGAGACCCAGTACTTC.